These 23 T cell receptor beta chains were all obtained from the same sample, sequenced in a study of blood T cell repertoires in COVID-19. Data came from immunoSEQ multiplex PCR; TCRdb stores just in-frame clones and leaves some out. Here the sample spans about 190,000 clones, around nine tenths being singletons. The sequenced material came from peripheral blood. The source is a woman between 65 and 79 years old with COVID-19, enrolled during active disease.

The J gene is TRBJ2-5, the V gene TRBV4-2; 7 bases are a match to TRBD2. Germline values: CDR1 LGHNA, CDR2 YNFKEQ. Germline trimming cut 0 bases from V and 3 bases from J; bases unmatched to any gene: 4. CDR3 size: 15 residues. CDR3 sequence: CASSQDPGGEETQYF. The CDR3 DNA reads TGTGCCAGCAGCCAAGATCCTGGGGGGGAAGAGACCCAGTACTTC.

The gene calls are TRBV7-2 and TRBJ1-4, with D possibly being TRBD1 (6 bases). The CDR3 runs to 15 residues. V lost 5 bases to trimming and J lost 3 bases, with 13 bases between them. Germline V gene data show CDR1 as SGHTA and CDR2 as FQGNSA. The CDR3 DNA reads TGTGCCAGCAGCGCACAGGGTCTTGCTAATGAAAAACTGTTTTTT. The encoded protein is CASSAQGLANEKLFF.

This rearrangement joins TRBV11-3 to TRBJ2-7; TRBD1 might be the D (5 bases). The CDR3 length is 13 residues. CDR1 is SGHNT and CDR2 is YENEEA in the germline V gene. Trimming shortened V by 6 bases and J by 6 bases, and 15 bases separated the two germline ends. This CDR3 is CASSLTGISEQYF. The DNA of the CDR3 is TGTGCCAGCAGTCTAACAGGCATTTCCGAGCAGTACTTC.

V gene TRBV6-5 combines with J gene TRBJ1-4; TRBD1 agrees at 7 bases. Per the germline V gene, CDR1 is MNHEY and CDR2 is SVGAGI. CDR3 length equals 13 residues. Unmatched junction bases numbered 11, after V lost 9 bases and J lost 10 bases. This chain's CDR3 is CASGTDHSGKLFF. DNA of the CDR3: TGTGCCAGTGGGACAGACCATAGTGGAAAACTGTTTTTT.

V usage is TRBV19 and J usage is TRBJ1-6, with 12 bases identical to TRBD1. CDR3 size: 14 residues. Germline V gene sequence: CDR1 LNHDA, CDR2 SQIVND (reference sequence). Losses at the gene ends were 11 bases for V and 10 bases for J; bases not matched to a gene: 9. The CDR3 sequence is CAAAGTGGGSPLHF. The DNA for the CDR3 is TGTGCCGCAGCCGGGACAGGGGGCGGATCACCCCTCCACTTT.

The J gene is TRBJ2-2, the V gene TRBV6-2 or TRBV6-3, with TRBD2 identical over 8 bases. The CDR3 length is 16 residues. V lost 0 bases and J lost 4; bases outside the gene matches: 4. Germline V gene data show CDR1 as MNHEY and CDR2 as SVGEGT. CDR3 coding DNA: TGTGCCAGCAGTTACTCGTCTAGCGGGTCCACCGGGGAGCTGTTTTTT. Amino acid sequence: CASSYSSSGSTGELFF.

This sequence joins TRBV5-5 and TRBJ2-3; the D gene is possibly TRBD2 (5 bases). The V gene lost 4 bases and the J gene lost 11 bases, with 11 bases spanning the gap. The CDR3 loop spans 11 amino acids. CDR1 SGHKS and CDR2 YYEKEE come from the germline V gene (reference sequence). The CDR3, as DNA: TGTGCCAGCAGCGTCCGGGATTGGCAGTATTTT. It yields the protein CASSVRDWQYF.

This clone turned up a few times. The CDR3 DNA follows: TGTGCCAGCAGCTTAAGGAGTCCCTACGAGCAGTACTTC. Its translation is CASSLRSPYEQYF. The J gene is TRBJ2-7, the V gene TRBV11-2; D is ambiguous. Trimming took off 2 bases at V and 2 bases at J, with 7 bases between the two ends. The germline V gene has CDR1 SGHAT and CDR2 FQNNGV. The CDR3 runs to 13 residues.

CDR3 amino acids: CATSVTGDYGYTF. CDR3 nucleotide sequence: TGTGCCACCAGTGTAACAGGTGACTATGGCTACACCTTC. This chain joins TRBV24-1 and TRBJ1-2; D is perhaps TRBD1 (5 bases). Germline CDR1 and CDR2: KGHDR and SFDVKD. Trimming took 5 bases from V and 3 from J, leaving 9 bases between them. CDR3 length: 13 residues.

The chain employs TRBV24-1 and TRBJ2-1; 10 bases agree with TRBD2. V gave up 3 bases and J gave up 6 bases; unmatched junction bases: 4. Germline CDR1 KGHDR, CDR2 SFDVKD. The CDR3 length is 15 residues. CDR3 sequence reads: CATSDSGRVGNEQFF. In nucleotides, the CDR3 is TGTGCCACCAGTGATAGCGGGAGGGTTGGCAATGAGCAGTTCTTC.

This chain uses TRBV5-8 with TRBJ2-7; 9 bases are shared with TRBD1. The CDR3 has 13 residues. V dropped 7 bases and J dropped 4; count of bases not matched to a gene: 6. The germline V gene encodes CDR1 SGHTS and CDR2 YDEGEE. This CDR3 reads CASVPGQGYEQYF. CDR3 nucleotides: TGTGCCAGCGTACCTGGACAGGGGTACGAGCAGTACTTC.

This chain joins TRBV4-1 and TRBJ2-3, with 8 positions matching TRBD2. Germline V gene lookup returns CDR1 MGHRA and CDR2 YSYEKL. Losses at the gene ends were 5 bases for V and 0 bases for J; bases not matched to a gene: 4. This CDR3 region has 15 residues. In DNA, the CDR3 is TGCGCCAGCAGCTTTAGCGGGACTAGCACAGATACGCAGTATTTT. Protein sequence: CASSFSGTSTDTQYF.

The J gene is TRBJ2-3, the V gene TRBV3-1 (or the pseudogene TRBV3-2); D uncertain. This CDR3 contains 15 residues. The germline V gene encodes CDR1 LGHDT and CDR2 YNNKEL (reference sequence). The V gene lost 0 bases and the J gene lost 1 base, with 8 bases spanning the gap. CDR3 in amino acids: CASSQDAVRTDTQYF. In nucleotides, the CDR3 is TGTGCCAGCAGCCAAGACGCGGTTCGCACAGATACGCAGTATTTT.

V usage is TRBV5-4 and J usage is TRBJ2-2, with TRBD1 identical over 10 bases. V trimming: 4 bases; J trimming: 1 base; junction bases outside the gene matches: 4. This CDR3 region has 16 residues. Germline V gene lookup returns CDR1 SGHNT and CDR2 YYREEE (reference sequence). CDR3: CASSPGQGVNTGELFF. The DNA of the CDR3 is TGTGCCAGCAGCCCAGGACAGGGGGTGAACACCGGGGAGCTGTTTTTT.

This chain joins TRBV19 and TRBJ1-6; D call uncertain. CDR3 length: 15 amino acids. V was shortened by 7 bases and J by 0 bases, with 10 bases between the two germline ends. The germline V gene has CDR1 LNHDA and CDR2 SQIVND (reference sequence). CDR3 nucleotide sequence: TGTGCCAGTACCCTCTCCGGCTCCTATAATTCACCCCTCCACTTT. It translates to CASTLSGSYNSPLHF. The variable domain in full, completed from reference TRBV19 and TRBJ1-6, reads DGGITQSPKYLFRKEGQNVTLSCEQNLNHDAMYWYRQDPGQGLRLIYYSQIVNDFQKGDIAEGYSVSREKKESFPLTVTSAQKNPTAFYLCASTLSGSYNSPLHFGNGTRLTVT.

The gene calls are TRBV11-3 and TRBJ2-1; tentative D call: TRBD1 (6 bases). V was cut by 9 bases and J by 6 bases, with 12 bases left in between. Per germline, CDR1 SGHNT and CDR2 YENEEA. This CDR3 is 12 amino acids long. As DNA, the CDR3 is TGTGCCAGAAGGGGGAGTGGCAATGAGCAGTTCTTC. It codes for CARRGSGNEQFF.

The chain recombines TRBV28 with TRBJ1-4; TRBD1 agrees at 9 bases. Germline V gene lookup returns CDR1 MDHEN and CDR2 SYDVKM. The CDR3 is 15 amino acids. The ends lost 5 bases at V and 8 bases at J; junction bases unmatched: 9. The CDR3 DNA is TGTGCCAGCAGTCGAGCTGGGACAGGGAGAGAAAAACTGTTTTTT. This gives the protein CASSRAGTGREKLFF. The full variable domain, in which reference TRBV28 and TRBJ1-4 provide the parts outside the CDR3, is DVKVTQSSRYLVKRTGEKVFLECVQDMDHENMFWYRQDPGLGLRLIYFSYDVKMKEKGDIPEGYSVSREKKERFSLILESASTNQTSMYLCASSRAGTGREKLFFGSGTQLSVL.

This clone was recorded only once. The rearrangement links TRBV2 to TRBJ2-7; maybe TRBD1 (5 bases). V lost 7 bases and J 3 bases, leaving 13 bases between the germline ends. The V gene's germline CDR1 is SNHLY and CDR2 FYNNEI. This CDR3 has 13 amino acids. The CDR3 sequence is CASTPGIVYEQYF. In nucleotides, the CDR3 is TGTGCCAGCACTCCAGGGATCGTCTACGAGCAGTACTTC.

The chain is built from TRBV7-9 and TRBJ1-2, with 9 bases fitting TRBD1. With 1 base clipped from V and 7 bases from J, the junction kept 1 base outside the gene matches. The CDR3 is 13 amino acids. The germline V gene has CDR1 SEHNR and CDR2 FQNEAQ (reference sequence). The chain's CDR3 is CASSLEGQGGYTF. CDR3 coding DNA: TGTGCCAGCAGCTTAGAGGGACAGGGTGGCTACACCTTC.

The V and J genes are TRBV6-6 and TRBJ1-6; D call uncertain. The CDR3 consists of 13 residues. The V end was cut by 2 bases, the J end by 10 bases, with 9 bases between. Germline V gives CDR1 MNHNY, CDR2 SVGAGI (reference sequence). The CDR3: CASSYESGSPLHF. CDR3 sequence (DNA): TGTGCCAGCAGTTACGAGTCGGGGTCACCCCTCCACTTT.

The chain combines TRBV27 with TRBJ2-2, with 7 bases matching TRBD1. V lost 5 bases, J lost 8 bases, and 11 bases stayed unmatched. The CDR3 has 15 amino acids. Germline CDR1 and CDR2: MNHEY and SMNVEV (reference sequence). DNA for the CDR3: TGTGCCAGCAGTCTCTTTGACAGGGCCGGTGGGGAGCTGTTTTTT. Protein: CASSLFDRAGGELFF.

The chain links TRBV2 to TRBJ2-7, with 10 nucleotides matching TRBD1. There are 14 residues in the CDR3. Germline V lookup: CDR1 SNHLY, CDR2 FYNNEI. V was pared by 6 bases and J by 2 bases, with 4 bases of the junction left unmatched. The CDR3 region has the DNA TGTGCCAGCAGGCCCGGGACAGGGGCCTACGAGCAGTACTTC. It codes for CASRPGTGAYEQYF.

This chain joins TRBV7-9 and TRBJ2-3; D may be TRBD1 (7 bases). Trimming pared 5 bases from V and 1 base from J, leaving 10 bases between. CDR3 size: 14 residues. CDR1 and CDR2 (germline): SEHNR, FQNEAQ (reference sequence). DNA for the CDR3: TGTGCCAGCAGCGACAGGGAGGGCACAGATACGCAGTATTTT. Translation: CASSDREGTDTQYF.